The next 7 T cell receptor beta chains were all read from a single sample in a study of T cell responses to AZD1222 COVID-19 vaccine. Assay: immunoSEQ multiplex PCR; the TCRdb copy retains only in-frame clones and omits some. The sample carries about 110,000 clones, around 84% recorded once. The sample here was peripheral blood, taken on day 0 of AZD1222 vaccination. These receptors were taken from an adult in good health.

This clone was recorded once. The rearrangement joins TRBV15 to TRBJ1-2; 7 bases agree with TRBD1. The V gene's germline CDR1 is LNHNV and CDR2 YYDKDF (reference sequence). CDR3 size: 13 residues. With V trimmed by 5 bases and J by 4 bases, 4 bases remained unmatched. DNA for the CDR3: TGTGCCACCAGCCCGGGACAGACCTATGGCTACACCTTC. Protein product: CATSPGQTYGYTF.

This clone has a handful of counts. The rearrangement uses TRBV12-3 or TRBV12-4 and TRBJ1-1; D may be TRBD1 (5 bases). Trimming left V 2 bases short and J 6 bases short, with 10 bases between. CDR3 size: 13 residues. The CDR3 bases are TGTGCCAGCAGTTTAAGGGGCGAGGCTGAAGCTTTCTTT. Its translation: CASSLRGEAEAFF.

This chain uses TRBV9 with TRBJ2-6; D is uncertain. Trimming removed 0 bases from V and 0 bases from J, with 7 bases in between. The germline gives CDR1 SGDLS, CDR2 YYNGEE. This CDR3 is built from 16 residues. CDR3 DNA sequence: TGTGCCAGCAGCGTAGCCTCCCACTCTGGGGCCAACGTCCTGACTTTC. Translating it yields CASSVASHSGANVLTF.

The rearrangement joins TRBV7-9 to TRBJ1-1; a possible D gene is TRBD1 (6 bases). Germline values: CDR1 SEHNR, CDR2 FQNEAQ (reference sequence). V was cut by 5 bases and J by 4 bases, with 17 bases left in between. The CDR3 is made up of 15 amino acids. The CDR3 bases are TGTGCCAGCAGCGTCGGGGGGGCGCGTAGCACTGAAGCTTTCTTT. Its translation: CASSVGGARSTEAFF.

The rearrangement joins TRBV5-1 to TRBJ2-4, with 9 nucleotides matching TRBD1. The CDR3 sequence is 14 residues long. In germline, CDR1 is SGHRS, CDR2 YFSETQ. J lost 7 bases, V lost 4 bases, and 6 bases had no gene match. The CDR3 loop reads CASSPGQGGNIQYF. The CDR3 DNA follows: TGCGCCAGCAGCCCGGGACAGGGTGGGAACATTCAGTACTTC.

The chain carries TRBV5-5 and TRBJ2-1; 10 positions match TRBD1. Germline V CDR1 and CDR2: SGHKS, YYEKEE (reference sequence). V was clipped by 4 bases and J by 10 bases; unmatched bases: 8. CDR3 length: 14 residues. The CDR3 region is CASSTGTGVGEQFF. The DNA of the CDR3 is TGTGCCAGCAGCACCGGGACAGGGGTAGGCGAGCAGTTCTTC.

CDR3 region: CASRPGGGNEQYF. The CDR3 bases are TGTGCCAGCCGCCCCGGGGGGGGCAACGAGCAGTACTTC. V is TRBV6-2 or TRBV6-3 and J is TRBJ2-7, with 8 nucleotides matching TRBD2. Losses at the gene ends were 8 bases for V and 5 bases for J; bases not matched to a gene: 8. In germline, CDR1 is MNHEY, CDR2 SVGEGT. The CDR3 loop spans 13 amino acids.